This T cell receptor (beta chain) is from a study of cytomegalovirus exposure and HLA in healthy donors. Concerning this clone itself: Its target is not known. The junction and the germline gene differ at one end; a read error may be behind it.

The CDR3 has 16 residues. CDR1 and CDR2 from the germline V gene are SGHTA and FQGNSA. Study-wide results and limits: An analysis was carried out later, and it reportedly showed fewer N-insertions in an Asian-associated ancestry cluster than the roughly 700-donor mean. The classifier was said to identify cytomegalovirus status with high specificity and sensitivity. In vitro work confirmed that a few CMV-associated chains recognize CMV antigens.

Use of 60 Vbeta and 13 Jbeta primers characterized the PCR. The protocol was immunoSEQ multiplex PCR, while the TCRdb copy is restricted to in-frame clones and leaves out a portion. The sample gives 200,000 to 300,000 clones, approximately 85% of which show up once; about 2% is in the top ten. The rearrangement links TRBV7-2 to TRBJ2-3, with 9 bases matching TRBD2. Sample: PBMCs. This clonotype was sampled from a woman aged 40 to 50 in good health and CMV-seropositive. CDR3 bases: TGTGCCAGCGGCTTAGTGGTGTCTAGCGGGATAGATACGCAGTATTTT. Protein sequence: CASGLVVSSGIDTQYF.